Sequencing of this TCR beta chain was carried out in a study of cytomegalovirus exposure and HLA in healthy donors. Across the whole study: According to later analysis, the same platform produced the 120 or so validation and several hundred first-cohort repertoires. Study conclusions and caveats: It was found in a later analysis that first-cohort TCR clusters tended to co-occur in the 120 validation repertoires. Researchers catalogued 160 or so TCR beta chains as cytomegalovirus-associated.

TCRdb's copy holds only in-frame clones and misses some; the assay was immunoSEQ multiplex PCR. Of under 250,000 clones in the sample, roughly nine tenths were seen once. From the roughly 110-subject validation cohort, which was separate from the roughly 700-subject first cohort, the donors were drawn. With regard to this clone: The antigen remains undetermined.

This receptor was identified in a man in his late teens or twenties in good health and CMV-seropositive. Sequences were obtained from PBMCs.

Here the CDR3 DNA reads TGTGCCAGTAGTATAGCAGCGGGAGGGCTCGAGCAGTACTTC. Translating it yields CASSIAAGGLEQYF. This rearrangement joins TRBV19 to TRBJ2-7, with 10 bases lining up with TRBD2. V lost 1 base, J lost 6 bases, and 3 bases stayed unmatched. Germline lookup yields CDR1 LNHDA and CDR2 SQIVND (reference sequence). The CDR3 runs to 14 residues.